The following is a TCR beta chain sequence with its context. Its antigen remains unidentified. Primers for the PCR totalled 60 Vbeta and 13 Jbeta. Sequenced by immunoSEQ multiplex PCR; TCRdb stores in-frame clones only, minus some. The sample comprises fewer than 250,000 clones, over 60% of which are singletons, and 15% rests with the top ten. The sample belongs to a study of cytomegalovirus exposure and HLA in healthy donors. Overall study findings and caveats: The study labeled 164 TCR beta chains cytomegalovirus-associated. Most of the CMV-associated TCR beta chains (in a later analysis) appeared to be HLA-restricted. A later analysis linked fewer than 20,000 TCR beta sequences to HLA alleles at 0.05 false discovery rate.

This CDR3 region has 13 residues. Germline CDR1 reads MNHEY; CDR2 reads SVGAGI. The junction had 10 bases not matched to a gene; V was cut back by 6 bases and J by 12 bases. The sample was PBMCs. The receptor comes from a man aged 40-55 years in good health and CMV-seronegative. This chain uses TRBV6-5 with TRBJ1-2; TRBD1 matches at 10 bases. The DNA of the CDR3 is TGTGCCAGCAGCCCGGGACAGGGGTTAAGGGACACCTTC. Residues: CASSPGQGLRDTF.